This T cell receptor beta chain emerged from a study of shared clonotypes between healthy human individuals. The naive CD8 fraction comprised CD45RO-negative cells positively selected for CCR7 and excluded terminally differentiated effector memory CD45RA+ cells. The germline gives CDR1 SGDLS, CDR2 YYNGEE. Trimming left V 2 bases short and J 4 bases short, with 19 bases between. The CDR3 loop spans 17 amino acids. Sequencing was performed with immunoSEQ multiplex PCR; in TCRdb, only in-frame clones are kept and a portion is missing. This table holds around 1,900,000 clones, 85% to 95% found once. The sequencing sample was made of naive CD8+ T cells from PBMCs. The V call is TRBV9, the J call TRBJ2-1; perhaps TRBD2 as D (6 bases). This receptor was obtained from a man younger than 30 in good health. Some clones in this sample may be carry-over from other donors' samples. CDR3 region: CASSVDSTSGLYNEQFF. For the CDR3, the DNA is TGTGCCAGCAGCGTTGATTCTACCAGCGGACTATACAATGAGCAGTTCTTC.